This T cell receptor (beta chain) was retrieved from a study of Ad26.COV2.S vaccination and SARS-CoV-2 variants. Study details: Donor got 5x10^10 or 1x10^11 viral particles of Ad26.COV2.S.

Measured with immunoSEQ multiplex PCR; TCRdb has only the in-frame clones, and not every one. The table includes roughly 680,000 clones, around 89% detected once. Treatment denoted: roughly 20 received Ad26.COV2.S at low or high dose, single or two shots; about 5 received placebo; per-sample allocation not given. Sampling was done on day 63 after the first vaccine or placebo injection. V lost 0 bases, J lost 5 bases, and 12 bases lay in between. The CDR3 loop spans 15 amino acids. Germline V CDR1 and CDR2: SGDLS, YYNGEE. The chain recombines TRBV9 with TRBJ2-1; weak D call: TRBD2 (6 bases). The receptor was isolated from a person aged 18-65 years who received the Ad26.COV2.S COVID-19 vaccine or a placebo. Specimen: peripheral blood, collected in a trial of Ad26.COV2.S vaccine versus placebo. As DNA, the CDR3 is TGTGCCAGCAGCGTAGCCGGAGGGCTGCACAATGAGCAGTTCTTC. It codes for CASSVAGGLHNEQFF.